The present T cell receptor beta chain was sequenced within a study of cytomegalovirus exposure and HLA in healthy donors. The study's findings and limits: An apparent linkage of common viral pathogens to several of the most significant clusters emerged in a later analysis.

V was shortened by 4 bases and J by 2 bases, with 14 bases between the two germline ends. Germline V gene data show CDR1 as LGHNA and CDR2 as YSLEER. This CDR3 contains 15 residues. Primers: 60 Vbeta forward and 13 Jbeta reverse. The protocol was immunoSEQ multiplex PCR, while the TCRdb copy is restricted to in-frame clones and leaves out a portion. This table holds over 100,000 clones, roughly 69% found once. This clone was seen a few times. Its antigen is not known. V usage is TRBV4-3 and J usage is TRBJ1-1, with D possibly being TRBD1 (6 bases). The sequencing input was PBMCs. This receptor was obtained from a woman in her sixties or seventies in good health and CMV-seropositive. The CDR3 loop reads CASSPDGQTNTEAFF. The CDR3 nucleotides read TGCGCCAGCAGCCCGGATGGACAGACAAACACTGAAGCTTTCTTT.